These 8 T cell receptor beta chains share one sample of origin, sequenced in a study of T-cell reconstitution after alpha-beta-depleted transplantation in children. TCRbeta library preparation incorporated unique molecular identifiers. A single record per CDR3 protein comes from TCRdb applying MiXCR to the PCR reads. The sample consists of 200,000 to 250,000 distinct CDR3 sequences, roughly 10% of them appearing once. The specimen comprised PBMCs, sampled before TCRalphabeta/CD19-depleted stem cell transplant. The receptors come from a child in the first two years of life with acute myeloid leukemia, due to receive a stem cell transplant.

As concerns this clonotype: This may stem from a read error, because a much larger clone lies one nucleotide away. The gene calls are TRBV6-2 or TRBV6-3 and TRBJ2-6, with unresolved D. V lost 6 bases, J lost 3 bases, and 12 bases lay in between. There are 15 residues in the CDR3. CDR1 is MNHEY and CDR2 is SVGEGT in the germline V gene. CDR3 nucleotide sequence: TGTGCCAGCAGAAAGACAAGGAATGGGGCCAACGTCCTGACTTTC. It yields the protein CASRKTRNGANVLTF.

There are a few counts of this clonotype. V and J are TRBV5-1 and TRBJ2-7; TRBD1 matches 8 bases. This CDR3 has 15 amino acids. Trimming cost V 7 bases and J 2 bases; bases outside gene matches: 11. CDR1 and CDR2 from the germline V gene are SGHRS and YFSETQ. The CDR3 DNA is TGCGCCAGCGTCCCAGGGGGACAGGACACCTACGAGCAGTACTTC. Translating gives CASVPGGQDTYEQYF.

This clonotype occurred many times. The V call is TRBV24-1, the J call TRBJ2-3; 8 nucleotides agree with TRBD2. Germline V lookup: CDR1 KGHDR, CDR2 SFDVKD. CDR3 length: 15 amino acids. V lost 6 bases, J lost 7 bases, and 11 bases stayed unmatched. CDR3 nucleotide sequence: TGTGCCACCAGTCCTGGGAGCGGGAGATTTAATACGCAGTATTTT. It specifies CATSPGSGRFNTQYF.

As concerns this clonotype: A much larger clonotype is one base distant, so this may be a read error. This sequence joins TRBV11-2 and TRBJ2-1; tentative D call: TRBD1 (5 bases). CDR3 size: 15 residues. From germline, CDR1 is SGHAT and CDR2 FQNNGV. V gave up 5 bases and J gave up 4 bases, with 15 bases separating them. The CDR3 region has the DNA TGTGCCAGCAGCCCGGTCAGGGTGGAATACAATGAGCAGTTCTTC. Translated: CASSPVRVEYNEQFF.

This clonotype was observed at least ten times. The V call is TRBV12-3 or TRBV12-4, the J call TRBJ2-6; weak D call: TRBD1 (5 bases). Deletions cut 6 bases from V and 4 bases from J, with 10 bases between. This CDR3 has 14 residues. The CDR3 protein is CASSPRAGANVLTF. In nucleotides, the CDR3 is TGTGCCAGCAGCCCCAGGGCAGGGGCCAACGTCCTGACTTTC.

This clonotype was recorded many times. V is TRBV29-1 and J is TRBJ1-4; D gene unclear. V dropped 8 bases and J dropped 8 bases, with 12 bases sitting between them. Germline assignment: CDR1 SQVTM and CDR2 ANQGSEA. CDR3 length: 11 amino acids. The DNA of the CDR3 is TGCAGCCATTTTACGGGAGAAAAACTGTTTTTT. Protein sequence: CSHFTGEKLFF.

This clonotype was counted many times. V and J are TRBV19 and TRBJ1-4; TRBD1 aligns across 9 bases. V lost 6 bases to trimming and J lost 8 bases; unmatched junction nucleotides: 10. Germline values: CDR1 LNHDA, CDR2 SQIVND (reference sequence). This CDR3 has 15 amino acids. The CDR3 coding sequence is TGTGCCAGTAGCCGACCGGGACAGGGTACGGAAAAACTGTTTTTT. Amino acids: CASSRPGQGTEKLFF.

This clonotype occurred many times. The chain uses TRBV5-1 and TRBJ1-1; 10 nucleotides agree with TRBD1. J gave up 4 bases and V 4 bases, and 7 bases lay outside the gene matches. This CDR3 region has 15 residues. In germline, CDR1 is SGHRS, CDR2 YFSETQ. CDR3 protein: CASSPGQGGGTEAFF. The CDR3 nucleotides are TGCGCCAGCAGCCCCGGACAGGGGGGTGGCACTGAAGCTTTCTTT.